This T cell receptor beta chain was retrieved from a study of CXCR3-negative and CXCR3-positive naive CD8 T cells. Study observations and caveats: Similarly elevated diversity marked both naive subsets, with memory CD8+ cells showing far lower diversity. Hydrophobicity of TRB CDR3s was greater in CXCR3-positive naive cells than in CXCR3-negative naive cells.

Each TRB cDNA library was prepared by 5' RACE (with UMI labels). TCRdb reprocessed the 5' RACE reads and keeps a single row for each CDR3 protein, giving no DNA. The record lists 55,000 to 65,000 distinct CDR3 sequences, of which the ten most abundant hold around 0.5%. A remark on this clonotype: The antigen is undetermined.

CDR3 size: 16 residues. Germline CDR1 is LGHNA and CDR2 is YSLEER. V gene TRBV4-3 combines with J gene TRBJ1-4. The sequencing input was naive CXCR3+ CD8+ T cells from blood. As for subset: CD45RO-CCR7+CD27+CD95- naive CD8+ T cells expressing CXCR3 (TNR3+). The receptor comes from a human donor in good health. Some clones in this sample may be carry-over from other donors' samples. The CDR3 protein is CASSQTGSLTDEKLFF.